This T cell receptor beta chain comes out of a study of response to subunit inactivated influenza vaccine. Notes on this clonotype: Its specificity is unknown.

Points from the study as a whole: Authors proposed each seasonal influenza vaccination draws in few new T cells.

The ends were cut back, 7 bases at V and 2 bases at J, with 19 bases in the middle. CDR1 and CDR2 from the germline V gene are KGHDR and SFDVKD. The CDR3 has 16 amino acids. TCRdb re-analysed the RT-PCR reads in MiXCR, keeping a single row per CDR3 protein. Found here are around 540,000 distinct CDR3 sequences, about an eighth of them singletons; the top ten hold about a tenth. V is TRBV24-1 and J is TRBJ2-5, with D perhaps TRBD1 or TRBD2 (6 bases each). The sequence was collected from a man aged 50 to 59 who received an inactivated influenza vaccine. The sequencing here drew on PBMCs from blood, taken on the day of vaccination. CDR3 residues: CATSKGGDWEQETQYF. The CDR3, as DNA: TGTGCCACCAGCAAGGGGGGTGACTGGGAGCAAGAGACCCAGTACTTC.